The sequence of this TCR beta chain was determined in a study of blood T cell repertoires in COVID-19. The V gene lost 5 bases and the J gene lost 7 bases, with 11 bases spanning the gap. This CDR3 is built from 13 residues. CDR1 and CDR2 from the germline V gene are SNHLY and FYNNEI. The table came from immunoSEQ multiplex PCR; TCRdb's copy has only in-frame clones and leaves some out. The sample lists about 210,000 clones; 84% were seen once. The receptor's source is a woman aged 50 to 60 with active or convalescent COVID-19. Sequenced: peripheral blood. The gene calls are TRBV2 and TRBJ2-2, with a possible D match to TRBD1 (6 bases). CDR3 DNA sequence: TGTGCCAGCAGTCGCACAGGGAGCGGGGAGCTGTTTTTT. Amino acids: CASSRTGSGELFF.